The 19 T cell receptor beta chains given below trace back to one sample, sequenced in a study of post-analysis software for immune sequencing data. Their target antigens are unknown. Unique molecular identifiers were present in the TCR beta cDNA libraries. TCRdb used MiXCR to reprocess the PCR reads, holding one entry per CDR3 protein. The profile shows some 800,000 distinct CDR3 sequences, about half of them singletons. Study-wide findings and caveats: Included in a set of several TRBV segments more frequent in patients than controls were TRBV5-6, TRBV5-1 and TRBV20-1.

The source material was blood. The source is a girl aged 10 to 17 with multiple sclerosis.

This clonotype occurred a few times. This chain joins TRBV12-3 or TRBV12-4 and TRBJ1-2; possible D gene TRBD1, 5 bases. The CDR3 is made up of 12 amino acids. Trimming took 4 bases from V and 6 from J, leaving 9 bases between them. CDR3 sequence: CASSSGTHGYTF. DNA for the CDR3: TGTGCCAGCAGTTCAGGGACCCATGGCTACACCTTC.

The chain uses TRBV20-1 and TRBJ2-5; D may be TRBD2 (5 bases). Germline V lookup: CDR1 DFQATT, CDR2 SNEGSKA (reference sequence). This CDR3 spans 17 amino acids. V was shortened by 3 bases and J by 1 base, with 21 bases between the two germline ends. The CDR3 nucleotides read TGCAGTGCTAGCCTTCAAGGGAGAGGCGGGTCCCAAGAGACCCAGTACTTC. As protein: CSASLQGRGGSQETQYF.

The gene calls are TRBV29-1 and TRBJ2-7; TRBD1 or TRBD2 may be the D gene (5 bases each). The CDR3 extends over 12 amino acids. V was shortened by 7 bases and J by 1 base, with 11 bases between the two germline ends. Germline V gives CDR1 SQVTM, CDR2 ANQGSEA. CDR3 DNA: TGCAGCGCCGGGGCAGGATCCTACGAGCAGTACTTC. Translation: CSAGAGSYEQYF.

The rearrangement links TRBV20-1 to TRBJ2-7; the match to TRBD2 covers 8 bases. From germline, CDR1 is DFQATT and CDR2 SNEGSKA (reference sequence). The ends lost 0 bases at V and 3 bases at J; junction bases unmatched: 7. This CDR3 region has 15 residues. The CDR3 coding sequence is TGCAGTGCTAGAGATACTACTAGCGGCGGCTACGAGCAGTACTTC. Its protein product is CSARDTTSGGYEQYF.

The genes are TRBV7-9 and TRBJ2-6, with D possibly being TRBD1 (7 bases). Trimming took 2 bases from V and 0 from J, leaving 14 bases between them. Germline V gives CDR1 SEHNR, CDR2 FQNEAQ (reference sequence). The CDR3 sequence is 18 residues long. The CDR3 nucleotides are TGTGCCAGCAGCTTACGTCCAGGGGGGAGCTCTGGGGCCAACGTCCTGACTTTC. Its protein product is CASSLRPGGSSGANVLTF. Supplemented by reference TRBV7-9 and TRBJ2-6, the full variable domain reads DTGVSQNPRHKITKRGQNVTFRCDPISEHNRLYWYRQTLGQGPEFLTYFQNEAQLEKSRLLSDRFSAERPKGSFSTLEIQRTEQGDSAMYLCASSLRPGGSSGANVLTFGAGSRLTVL.

This clonotype was seen only once. The junction departs from the called germline gene at one end, perhaps through a read error. The chain has TRBV14 and TRBJ2-1; the D is unclear. This CDR3 spans 13 amino acids. CDR1 SGHDN and CDR2 FVKESK come from the germline V gene. As DNA, the CDR3 is TGTACCAGCAGCCGTTCATGGGCCAATGAGCAGTTCTTC. This codes for CTSSRSWANEQFF.

The V gene is TRBV14, the J gene TRBJ2-5, with 7 positions matching TRBD2. The germline V gene has CDR1 SGHDN and CDR2 FVKESK. The CDR3 loop spans 16 amino acids. The trim removed 2 bases at V and 2 bases at J, leaving 8 bases unmatched. For the CDR3, the DNA is TGTGCCAGCAGCCAATCTGGCGGGAGTAGACAAGAGACCCAGTACTTC. Encoded protein: CASSQSGGSRQETQYF.

This chain connects TRBV12-3 or TRBV12-4 to TRBJ1-4; D might be TRBD1 (5 bases). The CDR3 spans 15 residues. Trimming cost V 4 bases and J 5 bases, with 14 bases left between them. CDR3 protein: CASSSGRTQNEKLFF. CDR3 DNA: TGTGCCAGCAGTTCGGGGCGGACCCAGAATGAAAAACTGTTTTTT.

This clonotype has a handful of counts. This chain connects TRBV7-2 to TRBJ1-2; D perhaps matches TRBD1 (6 bases). This CDR3 spans 14 amino acids. Between the trimmed V and J ends, which lost 6 bases and 4 bases, there was a span of 15 bases. CDR1 and CDR2 from the germline V gene are SGHTA and FQGNSA. CDR3 in amino acids: CASSSYKGVYGYTF. CDR3 nucleotides: TGTGCCAGCAGTTCTTATAAGGGGGTCTATGGCTACACCTTC.

This clonotype was observed a few times. V is TRBV6-5 and J is TRBJ2-3; tentative D call: TRBD1 (5 bases). Germline-derived CDR1 and CDR2 are MNHEY and SVGAGI. This CDR3 is built from 15 residues. Trimming left V 4 bases short and J 4 bases short, with 15 bases between. The CDR3 DNA sequence: TGTGCCAGCAGTTGGGGCTCCTCCGGGCCAGATACGCAGTATTTT. Translating gives CASSWGSSGPDTQYF.

V and J are TRBV10-3 and TRBJ1-5; D unclear. The CDR3 spans 14 residues. The V end was cut by 2 bases, the J end by 1 base, with 6 bases between. Germline V gene data show CDR1 as ENHRY and CDR2 as SYGVKD. The CDR3 DNA follows: TGTGCCATCAGTGAGACTATGAGCAATCAGCCCCAGCATTTT. Its protein product is CAISETMSNQPQHF.

This chain joins TRBV24-1 and TRBJ2-1; 7 bases are shared with TRBD1. Trimming took 6 bases from V and 6 from J; bases not matched to a gene: 4. CDR3 length equals 13 residues. From germline, CDR1 is KGHDR and CDR2 SFDVKD. CDR3 bases: TGTGCCACCAGTTTTTCAGGGGGCAATGAGCAGTTCTTC. This translates into CATSFSGGNEQFF.

The chain links TRBV5-1 to TRBJ2-3; TRBD2 agrees at 8 bases. The CDR3 has 17 amino acids. Unmatched junction bases numbered 12, after V lost 0 bases and J lost 6 bases. Germline V gives CDR1 SGHRS, CDR2 YFSETQ. The CDR3 loop reads CASSLVSSGYSLDTQYF. The CDR3, as DNA: TGCGCCAGCAGCTTGGTGTCTAGCGGGTACTCATTGGATACGCAGTATTTT.

The V gene is TRBV29-1, the J gene TRBJ1-2, with TRBD1 matching over 7 bases. The CDR3 is 13 amino acids. J was trimmed by 7 bases and V by 4 bases; bases with no gene match: 9. The germline V gene encodes CDR1 SQVTM and CDR2 ANQGSEA. The CDR3 DNA sequence: TGCAGCGTTGTGGCAGGGGGTTCGGTTGGCTACACCTTC. It is translated as CSVVAGGSVGYTF.

V and J are TRBV7-6 and TRBJ2-3; D not certain. Germline V gene lookup returns CDR1 SGHVS and CDR2 FNYEAQ. The CDR3 has 15 residues. V was pared by 2 bases and J by 2 bases, with 11 bases between. The CDR3 protein is CASSLLAFSTDTQYF. DNA of the CDR3: TGTGCCAGCAGCTTATTGGCATTTTCCACAGATACGCAGTATTTT.

This chain uses TRBV4-1 with TRBJ2-3; 9 bases match TRBD2. The ends lost 0 bases at V and 2 bases at J; junction bases unmatched: 9. Germline lookup yields CDR1 MGHRA and CDR2 YSYEKL. The CDR3 has 18 amino acids. The CDR3 DNA reads as TGCGCCAGCAGCCAAGAGGGCCTAGCGGGATGGGCCACAGATACGCAGTATTTT. Amino acid sequence: CASSQEGLAGWATDTQYF.

The chain links TRBV28 to TRBJ2-5; no definite D call. The germline V gene encodes CDR1 MDHEN and CDR2 SYDVKM. CDR3 size: 9 residues. V lost 8 bases, J lost 7 bases, and 5 bases lay in between. For the CDR3, the DNA is TGTGCCAGCGGTGGGACCCAGTACTTC. Translation: CASGGTQYF.

This clonotype was seen only a few times. The chain is built from TRBV29-1 and TRBJ2-2; tentative D call: TRBD2 (6 bases). There are 13 residues in the CDR3. Deletions cut 6 bases from V and 5 bases from J, with 13 bases between. Germline-derived CDR1 and CDR2 are SQVTM and ANQGSEA. The CDR3: CSVARGGTGELFF. The DNA of the CDR3 is TGCAGCGTAGCACGCGGAGGGACCGGGGAGCTGTTTTTT.

V and J are TRBV12-3 or TRBV12-4 and TRBJ2-5; 9 nucleotides line up with TRBD2. The J call may be in error: the DNA end matches TRBJ2-7 better. This CDR3 is 14 amino acids long. Written as DNA, the CDR3 is TGTGCCAGCAGCCACGGTAGCGGGAGATACGAGCAGTACTTC. Protein: CASSHGSGRYEQYF.